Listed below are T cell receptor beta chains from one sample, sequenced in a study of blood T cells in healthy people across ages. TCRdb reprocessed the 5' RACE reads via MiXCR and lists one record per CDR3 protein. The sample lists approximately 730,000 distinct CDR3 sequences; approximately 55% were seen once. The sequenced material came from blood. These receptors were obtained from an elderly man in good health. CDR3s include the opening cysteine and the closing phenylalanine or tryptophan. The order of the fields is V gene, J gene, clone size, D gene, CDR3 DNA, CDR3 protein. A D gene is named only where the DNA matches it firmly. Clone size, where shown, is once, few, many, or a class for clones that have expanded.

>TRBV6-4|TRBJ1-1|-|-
TGTGCCAGCACCCCCGAGGGAACGGGGTACACTGAAGCTTTCTTT
CASTPEGTGYTEAFF
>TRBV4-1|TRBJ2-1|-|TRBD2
TGCGCCAGCAGCCACGGACTAGCGGCGGCGGACAATGAGCAGTTCTTC
CASSHGLAAADNEQFF
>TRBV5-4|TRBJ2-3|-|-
TGTGCCAGCAGCTTTGGGGCTACCACAGATACGCAGTATTTT
CASSFGATTDTQYF
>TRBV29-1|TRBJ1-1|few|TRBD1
TGCAGCGCACTCAGGGGGCAGGCTTTCTTT
CSALRGQAFF
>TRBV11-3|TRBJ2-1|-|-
TGTGCCAGCAGCTTAGATCAGACCTACTACAATGAGCAGTTCTTC
CASSLDQTYYNEQFF
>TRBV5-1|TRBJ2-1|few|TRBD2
TGCGCCAGCAGCTTGGTTTCTAGCGGGAGTAATGAGCAGTTCTTC
CASSLVSSGSNEQFF
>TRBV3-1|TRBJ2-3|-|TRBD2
TGTGCCAGCAACCAAGCGGGAGGGCCGAGCACAGATACGCAGTATTTT
CASNQAGGPSTDTQYF
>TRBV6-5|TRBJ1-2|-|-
TGTGCCAGCAGTTACAATGGGGCTCCCGACTATGGCTACACCTTC
CASSYNGAPDYGYTF
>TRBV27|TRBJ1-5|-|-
TGTGCCAGCAGTTTCTTGGCTGATAGCAATCAGCCCCAGCATTTT
CASSFLADSNQPQHF
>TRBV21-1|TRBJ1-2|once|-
TGTGCCAGCAGCAAAAAGGCAGGGCGACCAAACTATGGCTACACCTTC
CASSKKAGRPNYGYTF
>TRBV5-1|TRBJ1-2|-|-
TGCGCCAGCAGCTCGGACAGTCCTAAGCGTGGCTACACCTTC
CASSSDSPKRGYTF
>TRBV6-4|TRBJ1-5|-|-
TGTGCCAGCAGTGAACAGGCGAATAATCAGCCCCAGCATTTT
CASSEQANNQPQHF
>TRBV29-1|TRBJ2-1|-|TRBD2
TGCAGCGTTGAATTCCAGCGGGAGAGAAATGAGCAGTTCTTC
CSVEFQRERNEQFF
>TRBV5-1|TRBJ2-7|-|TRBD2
TGCGCCAGCAGCTTGGACGCGGGAGTTGCCGAGCAGTACTTC
CASSLDAGVAEQYF
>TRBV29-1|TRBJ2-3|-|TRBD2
TGCAGCGATAGCGGGAGTCCCATAGATACGCAGTATTTT
CSDSGSPIDTQYF
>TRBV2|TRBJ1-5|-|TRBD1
TGTGCCAGCAGTGTGGGACAGGGGGGTCGTCAGCCCCAGCATTTT
CASSVGQGGRQPQHF
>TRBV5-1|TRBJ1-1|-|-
TGCGCCAGCAGCCCCGACGGAATGAACGCTGAAGCTTTCTTT
CASSPDGMNAEAFF
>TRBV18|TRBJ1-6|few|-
TGTGCCAGCTCACCTCTGAGGGAGCGTTCACCCCTCCACTTT
CASSPLRERSPLHF
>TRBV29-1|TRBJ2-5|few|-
TGCAGCGTAGCAACAGGGTCAGAGACCCAGTACTTC
CSVATGSETQYF
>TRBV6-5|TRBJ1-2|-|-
TGTGCCAGCAGTTACAGCCGGTGGCGCTATGGCTACACCTTC
CASSYSRWRYGYTF
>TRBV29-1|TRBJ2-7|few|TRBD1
TGCAGCGTGGGCCGGGACAGCAACGAGCAGTACTTC
CSVGRDSNEQYF
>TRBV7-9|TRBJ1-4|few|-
TGTGCCAGCAGCTTAGCCGAAGGGCAGCCTATGAATGAAAAACTGTTTTTT
CASSLAEGQPMNEKLFF
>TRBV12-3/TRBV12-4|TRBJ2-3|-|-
TGTGCCAGCAGCACGACAAGATTGCCACCAGATACGCAGTATTTT
CASSTTRLPPDTQYF
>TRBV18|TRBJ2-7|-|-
TGTGCCAGCTCACCATTTTCATCGACGGCGAACGAGCAGTACTTC
CASSPFSSTANEQYF
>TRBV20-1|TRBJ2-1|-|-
TGCAGTGCTAGAGATCTGTTGCAGGCGTACAATGAGCAGTTCTTC
CSARDLLQAYNEQFF
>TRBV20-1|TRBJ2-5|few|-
TGCAGTGCTAGAGGGACCGGTCCAGAGACCCAGTACTTC
CSARGTGPETQYF
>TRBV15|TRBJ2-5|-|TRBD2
TGTGCCACCGCGGCGGGGGTGTTGGAGACCCAGTACTTC
CATAAGVLETQYF
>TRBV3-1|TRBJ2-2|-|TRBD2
TGTGCCAGCAGCCTGCCTAGCGGAACGAACACCGGGGAGCTGTTTTTT
CASSLPSGTNTGELFF
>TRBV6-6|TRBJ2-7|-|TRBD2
TGTGCCAGCAGGCTTAGCGGGAGGAGCTACGAGCAGTACTTC
CASRLSGRSYEQYF
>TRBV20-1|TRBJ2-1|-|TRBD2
TGCAGTGCGGGCGGGGAGGGGAAATACAATGAGCAGTTCTTC
CSAGGEGKYNEQFF
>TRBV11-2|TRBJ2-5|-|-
TGTGCCAGCAGAAGGATATCAGGGAAGGGAGAGACCCAGTACTTC
CASRRISGKGETQYF
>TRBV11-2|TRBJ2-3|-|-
TGTGCCAGCAGCCGGATACTGAGCACAGATACGCAGTATTTT
CASSRILSTDTQYF
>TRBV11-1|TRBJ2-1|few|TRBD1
TGTGCCAGCAGCCGGGACAGGCCGGAGGTGGGGCAGTTCTTC
CASSRDRPEVGQFF
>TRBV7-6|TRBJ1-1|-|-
TGTGCCAGCAGAGGTGCAGGGGAGAACACTGAAGCTTTCTTT
CASRGAGENTEAFF
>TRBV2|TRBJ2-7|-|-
TGTGCCAGCAAGGGACAAAGGTTCCATCAGTACTTC
CASKGQRFHQYF
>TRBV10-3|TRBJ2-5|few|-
TGTGCCATCAGTGAGGGGAGGTACGGGGAGACCCAGTACTTC
CAISEGRYGETQYF
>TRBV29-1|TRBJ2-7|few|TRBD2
TGCAGCGCAGTACTAGCGGGCGGCGAGCAGTACTTC
CSAVLAGGEQYF